This T cell receptor (beta chain) was profiled in a study of cytomegalovirus exposure and HLA in healthy donors. This CDR3 has 20 amino acids. Trimming cost V 4 bases and J 2 bases, with 29 bases left between them. CDR1 is LNHNV, CDR2 YYDKDF, per germline (reference sequence). PCR primers comprised 60 Vbeta and 13 Jbeta primers. Assay used: immunoSEQ multiplex PCR; TCRdb lists only in-frame clones, some missing. The table has approximately 89,000 clones, around four fifths seen once. What was sequenced was PBMCs. This TCR came from a man aged 30 to 45 in good health and CMV-seropositive. This chain connects TRBV15 to TRBJ1-2, with D tentatively TRBD1 (6 bases). The CDR3 DNA is TGTGCCACCAGCATAGTAGGGATATGGGGACATCCAACGGGAAACTATGGCTACACCTTC. Translated: CATSIVGIWGHPTGNYGYTF.